One and the same sample provided the 30 T cell receptor beta chains below, sequenced in a study of PD-1 blockade in classical Hodgkin lymphoma. Only in-frame clones appear in the TCRdb table, and some are missing; sequencing was by immunoSEQ multiplex PCR. The profile shows approximately 96,000 clones, 85% to 95% of them singletons. Time point indicated: cycle 4 day 1 (C4D1), after more than 5 weeks of nivolumab. There was relapse after autologous stem cell transplantation in every patient, and there was variation in brentuximab vedotin exposure. This specimen consisted of peripheral blood mononuclear cells (PBMCs), obtained before the fourth cycle of nivolumab. The receptors stem from a human donor with classical Hodgkin lymphoma.

The rearrangement uses TRBV18 and TRBJ1-4; D may be TRBD1 (5 bases). In germline, CDR1 is KGHSH, CDR2 LQKENI. The CDR3 spans 15 residues. Trimming cost V 3 bases and J 4 bases, with 12 bases left between them. The CDR3 DNA reads as TGTGCCAGCTCACCCCAAGGGACGGGTAATGAAAAACTGTTTTTT. It encodes CASSPQGTGNEKLFF.

The chain has TRBV10-3 and TRBJ1-3; D uncertain. Germline CDR1 is ENHRY and CDR2 is SYGVKD. The CDR3 length is 15 residues. V lost 4 bases, J lost 2 bases, and 12 bases lay in between. CDR3 sequence reads: CAISVHRGTGNTIYF. CDR3 nucleotide sequence: TGTGCCATCAGTGTTCACAGAGGCACTGGAAACACCATATATTTT.

The CDR3 is CASSTGRGVTDTQYF. As DNA, the CDR3 is TGTGCCAGCAGCACAGGGAGAGGGGTCACAGATACGCAGTATTTT. The chain links TRBV5-8 to TRBJ2-3, with D perhaps matching TRBD1 (6 bases). The CDR3 loop spans 15 amino acids. Looked up from germline, CDR1 is SGHTS and CDR2 is YDEGEE. V was pared by 4 bases and J by 2 bases, with 14 bases between.

The V gene is TRBV5-1, the J gene TRBJ2-5, with D unresolved. Per the germline V gene, CDR1 is SGHRS and CDR2 is YFSETQ. The V and J ends lost 4 bases and 5 bases respectively, with 24 bases between them. The CDR3 runs to 17 residues. The CDR3: CASSKERSPYMEETQYF. The DNA for the CDR3 is TGCGCCAGCAGCAAGGAGAGGTCACCGTACATGGAGGAGACCCAGTACTTC. The full variable domain, with the rest looked up from reference TRBV5-1 and TRBJ2-5, is KAGVTQTPRYLIKTRGQQVTLSCSPISGHRSVSWYQQTPGQGLQFLFEYFSETQRNKGNFPGRFSGRQFSNSRSEMNVSTLELGDSALYLCASSKERSPYMEETQYFGPGTRLLVL.

V usage is TRBV7-8 and J usage is TRBJ2-2, with 10 bases aligning to TRBD1. The trim removed 2 bases at V and 4 bases at J, leaving 7 bases unmatched. The germline V gene encodes CDR1 SGHVS and CDR2 FQNEAQ. This CDR3 comprises 17 residues. This chain's CDR3 is CASSLRDRGQITGELFF. The DNA for the CDR3 is TGTGCCAGCAGCTTAAGAGACAGGGGGCAGATCACCGGGGAGCTGTTTTTT.

The chain carries TRBV30 and TRBJ1-6; 12 nucleotides match TRBD1. In germline, CDR1 is GTSNPN, CDR2 SVGIG (reference sequence). The V segment lost 1 base and the J segment 9 bases; nucleotides outside the gene matches: 4. The CDR3 totals 15 residues. DNA for the CDR3: TGTGCCTGGAGTGGGGGGACAGGGGGCCGTTCACCCCTCCACTTT. Its translation is CAWSGGTGGRSPLHF.

The chain is built from TRBV18 and TRBJ2-1; D ambiguous. Trimming took 4 bases from V and 9 from J, leaving 19 bases between them. Per the germline V gene, CDR1 is KGHSH and CDR2 is LQKENI. This CDR3 region has 15 residues. This CDR3 reads CASSLRILPMAEQFF. Written as DNA, the CDR3 is TGTGCCAGCTCACTCAGGATCCTTCCAATGGCTGAGCAGTTCTTC. Supplemented by reference TRBV18 and TRBJ2-1, the full variable domain reads NAGVMQNPRHLVRRRGQEARLRCSPMKGHSHVYWYRQLPEEGLKFMVYLQKENIIDESGMPKERFSAEFPKEGPSILRIQQVVRGDSAAYFCASSLRILPMAEQFFGPGTRLTVL.

V gene TRBV4-1 combines with J gene TRBJ2-2, with D possibly TRBD1 on 5 matching bases. The V and J ends lost 4 bases and 0 bases respectively, with 15 bases between them. CDR3 length: 17 residues. CDR1 MGHRA and CDR2 YSYEKL come from the germline V gene. The CDR3 DNA reads as TGCGCCAGCAGCCGGGGCGTACTTTTCGCGAACACCGGGGAGCTGTTTTTT. Residues: CASSRGVLFANTGELFF.

The V and J genes are TRBV25-1 and TRBJ2-5, with TRBD2 identical over 9 bases. The V and J ends lost 2 bases and 6 bases, in that order; junction bases with no gene match: 4. CDR1 and CDR2 from the germline V gene are MGHDK and SYGVNS. There are 14 residues in the CDR3. In DNA, the CDR3 is TGTGCCAGCAGTGAAGCGGGAGGGGGGAAGACCCAGTACTTC. Its protein product is CASSEAGGGKTQYF.

This sequence joins TRBV10-2 and TRBJ2-5; 10 bases are a match to TRBD2. The CDR3 totals 13 residues. Germline lookup yields CDR1 WSHSY and CDR2 SAAADI. Losses at the gene ends were 9 bases for V and 4 bases for J; bases not matched to a gene: 5. CDR3 coding DNA: TGCGCCAGTAGGCTAGCGGGAGTAGAGACCCAGTACTTC. Its translation: CASRLAGVETQYF.

The rearrangement uses TRBV28 and TRBJ1-1; perhaps TRBD1 as D (6 bases). In germline, CDR1 is MDHEN, CDR2 SYDVKM. Trimming left V 5 bases short and J 5 bases short, with 15 bases between. This CDR3 spans 14 amino acids. Here the CDR3 reads CASSRTGIFTEAFF. In DNA, the CDR3 is TGTGCCAGCAGTCGTACAGGGATTTTTACTGAAGCTTTCTTT.

The chain has TRBV2 and TRBJ2-7, with 8 bases identical to TRBD1. Germline CDR1 is SNHLY and CDR2 is FYNNEI. This CDR3 is 17 amino acids long. J was trimmed by 0 bases and V by 0 bases; bases with no gene match: 7. DNA for the CDR3: TGTGCCAGCAGTGAAGCGGCCAGGGGGCCCTTCTCCTACGAGCAGTACTTC. Amino acid sequence: CASSEAARGPFSYEQYF.

The chain couples TRBV27 to TRBJ2-1; 9 bases are a match to TRBD2. CDR1 and CDR2 (germline): MNHEY, SMNVEV (reference sequence). The CDR3 has 20 amino acids. V was clipped by 4 bases and J by 0 bases; unmatched bases: 16. As DNA, the CDR3 is TGTGCCAGCAGTTCGCGGACTAGCGCCCTATTACCGAGCTCCTACAATGAGCAGTTCTTC. Translating it yields CASSSRTSALLPSSYNEQFF.

This rearrangement joins TRBV10-1 to TRBJ2-3; D not resolved. The CDR3 is made up of 11 amino acids. Germline assignment: CDR1 WNHNN and CDR2 SYGVQD (reference sequence). With 3 bases removed from V and 14 bases from J, the gap between germline ends came to 12 bases. As DNA, the CDR3 is TGCGCCAGCAGTGATGCGGCCCTGCGGTATTTT. Translated, it gives CASSDAALRYF.

V usage is TRBV19 and J usage is TRBJ1-1; D is unresolved. This CDR3 has 15 residues. Germline V gives CDR1 LNHDA, CDR2 SQIVND (reference sequence). V gave up 3 bases and J gave up 1 base, with 12 bases separating them. CDR3 bases: TGTGCCAGTAGTATGGGGAACTACGAGAACACTGAAGCTTTCTTT. This gives the protein CASSMGNYENTEAFF.

This chain links TRBV19 with TRBJ1-5; a weak D match, TRBD1 (5 bases). The CDR3 consists of 14 residues. V lost 6 bases, J lost 6 bases, and 15 bases lay in between. The germline V gene has CDR1 LNHDA and CDR2 SQIVND (reference sequence). CDR3 nucleotide sequence: TGTGCCAGTAGGCCCTCAGGGCCGGCTCAGCCCCAGCATTTT. Its protein product is CASRPSGPAQPQHF.

CDR3 region: CASSPGLAGGTTNNEQFF. CDR3 DNA sequence: TGTGCCAGCAGCCCGGGACTAGCGGGAGGGACCACTAACAATGAGCAGTTCTTC. This chain uses TRBV7-7 with TRBJ2-1, with TRBD2 matching 16 bases. The J segment lost 5 bases and the V segment lost 5 bases, leaving 9 bases of the junction unmatched. Germline V gene data show CDR1 as SSHAT and CDR2 as FNYEAQ (reference sequence). The CDR3 spans 18 residues.

The V call is TRBV6-6, the J call TRBJ1-2; D possibly corresponds to TRBD1 (5 bases). Germline values: CDR1 MNHNY, CDR2 SVGAGI (reference sequence). CDR3 length equals 13 residues. V lost 7 bases and J lost 1, with 10 bases in between. CDR3 DNA sequence: TGTGCCAGCACCCCGGGGGTTAACTATGGCTACACCTTC. As protein: CASTPGVNYGYTF.

The V call is TRBV27, the J call TRBJ2-7; TRBD2 is a possible D gene (6 bases). The CDR3 sequence is 15 residues long. With 8 bases removed from V and 4 bases from J, the gap between germline ends came to 21 bases. Germline CDR1 is MNHEY and CDR2 is SMNVEV (reference sequence). The CDR3 spells CASRRDPRLGYEQYF. In nucleotides, the CDR3 is TGTGCCAGCCGGAGGGACCCTCGGTTGGGATACGAGCAGTACTTC.

This rearrangement joins TRBV7-2 to TRBJ2-5; 10 bases are a match to TRBD2. This CDR3 is 16 amino acids long. Germline assignment: CDR1 SGHTA and CDR2 FQGNSA. The V segment lost 1 base and the J segment 2 bases; nucleotides outside the gene matches: 4. The CDR3 DNA reads TGTGCCAGCAGCTTAGTGCCACTAGCGGGGCAAGAGACCCAGTACTTC. This sequence encodes CASSLVPLAGQETQYF. The whole variable domain, remainder taken from reference TRBV7-2 and TRBJ2-5, is GAGVSQSPSNKVTEKGKDVELRCDPISGHTALYWYRQSLGQGLEFLIYFQGNSAPDKSGLPSDRFSAERTGGSVSTLTIQRTQQEDSAVYLCASSLVPLAGQETQYFGPGTRLLVL.

This clone has a single count. The chain uses TRBV6-5 and TRBJ2-7; D may correspond to TRBD1 or TRBD2 (6 bases each). This CDR3 spans 13 amino acids. The V gene's germline CDR1 is MNHEY and CDR2 SVGAGI. V lost 2 bases and J lost 7, with 12 bases in between. The chain's CDR3 is CASSYPGAGEQYF. The DNA of the CDR3 is TGTGCCAGCAGTTACCCAGGGGCGGGGGAGCAGTACTTC.

The V call is TRBV20-1, the J call TRBJ1-2, with a weak D call TRBD1 (6 bases). Germline lookup yields CDR1 DFQATT and CDR2 SNEGSKA (reference sequence). This CDR3 contains 10 residues. The CDR3 coding sequence is TGCAAACCACAGGGAACTGGCTACACCTTC. Residues: CKPQGTGYTF.

The gene calls are TRBV7-9 and TRBJ2-1, with a possible D match to TRBD2 (6 bases). The CDR3 is 17 amino acids. Trimming took 5 bases from V and 4 from J, leaving 21 bases between them. The germline V gene encodes CDR1 SEHNR and CDR2 FQNEAQ (reference sequence). CDR3 DNA: TGTGCCAGCAGCGACCGGGACTTGGGCCGTCAGTACAATGAGCAGTTCTTC. This sequence encodes CASSDRDLGRQYNEQFF.

In its sample, this clone was seen once. The gene calls are TRBV5-1 and TRBJ1-1; D gene uncertain. The CDR3 is 14 residues long. Trimming left V 1 base short and J 0 bases short, with 7 bases between. Per germline, CDR1 SGHRS and CDR2 YFSETQ. CDR3 bases: TGCGCCAGCAGCTTGTGGGCAGTGAACACTGAAGCTTTCTTT. Its protein product is CASSLWAVNTEAFF. The full variable domain, its missing parts supplied by reference TRBV5-1 and TRBJ1-1, is KAGVTQTPRYLIKTRGQQVTLSCSPISGHRSVSWYQQTPGQGLQFLFEYFSETQRNKGNFPGRFSGRQFSNSRSEMNVSTLELGDSALYLCASSLWAVNTEAFFGQGTRLTVV.

This chain joins TRBV10-3 and TRBJ2-7; D might be TRBD1 or TRBD2, each matching 6 bases. V gave up 6 bases and J gave up 3 bases, with 15 bases separating them. Per germline, CDR1 ENHRY and CDR2 SYGVKD. This CDR3 spans 14 amino acids. Written as DNA, the CDR3 is TGTGCCATCAGCCCCTCCGGAGGGGGCTACGAGCAGTACTTC. Protein: CAISPSGGGYEQYF.

The chain uses TRBV27 and TRBJ1-5; D perhaps matches TRBD1 (5 bases). V lost 5 bases and J 2 bases, leaving 16 bases between the germline ends. Germline V gene data show CDR1 as MNHEY and CDR2 as SMNVEV (reference sequence). This CDR3 is built from 16 residues. CDR3 loop: CASSDNRGYRNQPQHF. For the CDR3, the DNA is TGTGCCAGCAGTGACAACCGGGGCTACCGCAATCAGCCCCAGCATTTT.

The J gene is TRBJ1-4, the V gene TRBV30; D is unresolved. V was cut by 7 bases and J by 0 bases, with 15 bases left in between. This CDR3 has 15 residues. Germline V gene lookup returns CDR1 GTSNPN and CDR2 SVGIG (reference sequence). The CDR3 coding sequence is TGTGCCTCCCTTGTAATCCAGGCAACTAATGAAAAACTGTTTTTT. It translates to CASLVIQATNEKLFF.

In its sample, this clone was seen a few times. CDR3 residues: CASSEFNGRSDTQYF. For the CDR3, the DNA is TGTGCCAGCAGTGAATTCAACGGGAGATCAGATACGCAGTATTTT. The V and J genes are TRBV2 and TRBJ2-3; D perhaps matches TRBD2 (6 bases). The ends were cut back, 2 bases at V and 4 bases at J, with 13 bases in the middle. Looked up from germline, CDR1 is SNHLY and CDR2 is FYNNEI. The CDR3 covers 15 residues.

The CDR3 DNA sequence: TGTGCCAGCCAAGGGGATTTTGGGGGGCCCCAGCATTTT. Amino acids: CASQGDFGGPQHF. The chain uses TRBV27 and TRBJ1-5; D might be TRBD1 (5 bases). The CDR3 is made up of 13 amino acids. Deletions cut 8 bases from V and 9 bases from J, with 17 bases between. Germline V CDR1 and CDR2: MNHEY, SMNVEV (reference sequence).

The rearrangement uses TRBV16 and TRBJ2-3; D remains unclear. V was cut by 4 bases and J by 0 bases, with 11 bases left in between. The CDR3 length is 15 residues. Germline V gene lookup returns CDR1 KGHSY and CDR2 FQNENV. CDR3 DNA sequence: TGTGCCAGCAGCCCCCTCGGAGACAGCACAGATACGCAGTATTTT. This sequence encodes CASSPLGDSTDTQYF.